This T cell receptor (beta chain) was found in a study of PD-1 blockade in classical Hodgkin lymphoma. About the research overall: Once every 2 weeks, patients received intravenous nivolumab at 3 mg/kg. General study results and limits: Compared with healthy donors, newly diagnosed patients reportedly showed lower baseline TCR diversity. Patients newly diagnosed and complete responders had comparable baseline diversity.

Each patient's relapse followed autologous stem cell transplantation, and brentuximab vedotin exposure varied. Of note for this clone: Its antigen remains unknown.

The CDR3 has 16 amino acids. Germline V gene data show CDR1 as MGHDK and CDR2 as SYGVNS. Trimming stripped 3 bases from V and 2 bases from J, with 16 bases between. Here immunoSEQ multiplex PCR was the method, and the copy in TCRdb shows in-frame clones only, minus some. The sample holds under 65,000 clones; 75% to 90% are singletons and the top ten take over 12%. The TCR was taken from a human donor with classical Hodgkin lymphoma. V and J are TRBV25-1 and TRBJ2-5, with unresolved D. Sequenced here: peripheral blood mononuclear cells (PBMCs), sampled at baseline. The CDR3 DNA is TGTGCCAGCAGTGACCTCCACCCCGGGCCACAAGAGACCCAGTACTTC. This translates into CASSDLHPGPQETQYF.